The clone carrying this TCR beta chain appeared a few times. What it binds is unknown. The CDR3 extends over 15 amino acids. Trimming removed 5 bases from V and 4 bases from J; junction bases left unmatched: 8. The sample is drawn from a study of T cells after yellow fever vaccination. Study-wide points: Abundant bulk-derived clonotypes could contaminate FACS-sorted repertoires. It was a weaker secondary response, yet one that peaked faster, at day 5 versus 15. Post-booster repertoires contained most primary-vaccination clones again (almost 97% CD4, roughly 91% CD8).

A 5'RACE template-switching step, the method used to make TCR cDNA, added a universal primer site and UMIs. TCRdb passed the 5' RACE reads through MiXCR, listing each CDR3 protein once. The sample includes 450,000 to 600,000 distinct CDR3 sequences, roughly 14% of them seen just once. The source was PBMCs, collected on the day of the yellow fever booster vaccination. The TCR comes from a man aged 25 to 45 who received the YFV17D yellow fever vaccine. V is TRBV12-3 or TRBV12-4 and J is TRBJ2-1; 7 bases line up with TRBD2. DNA of the CDR3: TGTGCCAGCAGTGGCCGGGACTACTCTTACAATGAGCAGTTCTTC. Residues: CASSGRDYSYNEQFF.